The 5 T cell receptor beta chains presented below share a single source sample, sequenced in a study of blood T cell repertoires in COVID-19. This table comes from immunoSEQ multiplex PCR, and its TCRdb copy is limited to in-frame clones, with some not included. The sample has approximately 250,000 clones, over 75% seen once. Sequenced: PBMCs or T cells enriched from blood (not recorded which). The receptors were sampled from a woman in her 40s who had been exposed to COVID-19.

CDR3 loop: CASSTQGQGAGGELFF. The CDR3 bases are TGTGCCAGTAGTACCCAAGGACAGGGGGCGGGCGGGGAGCTGTTTTTT. This chain connects TRBV19 to TRBJ2-2, with 11 bases that match TRBD1. The CDR3 is 16 residues long. The V segment lost 4 bases and the J segment 7 bases; nucleotides outside the gene matches: 8. Germline assignment: CDR1 LNHDA and CDR2 SQIVND (reference sequence).

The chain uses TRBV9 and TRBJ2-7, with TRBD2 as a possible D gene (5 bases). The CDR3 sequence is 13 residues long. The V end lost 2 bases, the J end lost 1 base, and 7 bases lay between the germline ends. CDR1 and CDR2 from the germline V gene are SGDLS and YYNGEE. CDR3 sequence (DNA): TGTGCCAGCAGCGTCGGGGTTTCCTACGAGCAGTACTTC. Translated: CASSVGVSYEQYF.

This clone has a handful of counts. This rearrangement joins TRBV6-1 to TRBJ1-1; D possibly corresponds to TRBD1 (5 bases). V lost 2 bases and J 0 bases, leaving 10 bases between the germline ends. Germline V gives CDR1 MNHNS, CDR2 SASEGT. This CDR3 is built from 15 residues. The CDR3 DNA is TGTGCCAGCAGTGAAATTTCGGGGGTGAACACTGAAGCTTTCTTT. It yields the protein CASSEISGVNTEAFF.

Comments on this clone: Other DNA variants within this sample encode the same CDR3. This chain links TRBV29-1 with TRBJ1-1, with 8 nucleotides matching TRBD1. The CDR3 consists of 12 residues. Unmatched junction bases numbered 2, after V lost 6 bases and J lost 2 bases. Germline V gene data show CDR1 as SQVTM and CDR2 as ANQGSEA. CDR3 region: CSVDRGNTEAFF. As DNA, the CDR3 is TGCAGCGTCGACAGGGGAAACACTGAAGCTTTCTTT.

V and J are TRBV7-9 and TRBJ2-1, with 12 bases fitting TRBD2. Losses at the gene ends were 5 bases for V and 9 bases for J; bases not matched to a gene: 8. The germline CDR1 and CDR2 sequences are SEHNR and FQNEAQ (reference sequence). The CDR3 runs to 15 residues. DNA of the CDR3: TGTGCCAGCAGCGTGACTAGCGGGAGTGTGGGTGAGCAGTTCTTC. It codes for CASSVTSGSVGEQFF. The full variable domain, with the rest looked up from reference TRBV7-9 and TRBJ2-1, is DTGVSQNPRHKITKRGQNVTFRCDPISEHNRLYWYRQTLGQGPEFLTYFQNEAQLEKSRLLSDRFSAERPKGSFSTLEIQRTEQGDSAMYLCASSVTSGSVGEQFFGPGTRLTVL.